The 20 T cell receptor beta chains given below trace back to one sample, sequenced in a study of CXCR3-negative and CXCR3-positive naive CD8 T cells. These receptors have no known antigen. The authors made the TRB cDNA libraries by 5' RACE using UMI labels. TCRdb reprocessed the 5' RACE reads, with one entry per CDR3 protein and no DNA. The table for this sample gives about 150,000 distinct CDR3 sequences. Findings and limits, study-wide: When CXCR3-positive naive cells were set against CXCR3-negative naive cells, the former had more hydrophobic TRB CDR3s.

The source material was naive CXCR3+ CD8+ T cells from blood. Described subset: CD45RO-CCR7+CD27+CD95- naive CD8+ T cells expressing CXCR3 (TNR3+). These receptors were taken from a human donor in good health. Some clones in this sample may be carry-over from other donors' samples.

CDR3 region: CASSSGLGETQYF. The chain recombines TRBV6-2 or TRBV6-3 with TRBJ2-5; TCRdb reports TRBD2, a call that lacks DNA to check it against. Per the germline V gene, CDR1 is MNHEY and CDR2 is SVGEGT. The CDR3 totals 13 residues.

This chain links TRBV20-1 with TRBJ1-5. Germline V gives CDR1 DFQATT, CDR2 SNEGSKA (reference sequence). The CDR3 totals 15 residues. Here the CDR3 reads CSARRRGTPNQPQHF.

The V and J genes are TRBV12-5 and TRBJ2-5; TCRdb reports TRBD1, a call that lacks DNA to check it against. This CDR3 is built from 16 residues. Germline-derived CDR1 and CDR2 are LGHNT and FRNRAP. CDR3 loop: CASGLVDGTGEETQYF.

This sequence joins TRBV7-9 and TRBJ2-3; absent DNA, TCRdb's TRBD2 call cannot be checked. CDR3 length: 16 amino acids. Looked up from germline, CDR1 is SEHNR and CDR2 is FQNEAQ (reference sequence). Here the CDR3 reads CASSFGLAGGTDTQYF.

V and J are TRBV10-3 and TRBJ2-5. The CDR3 is 14 amino acids. The germline gives CDR1 ENHRY, CDR2 SYGVKD. The CDR3 is CAISEGWAQETQYF.

The gene calls are TRBV4-3 and TRBJ2-1; the D call from TCRdb, TRBD1, cannot be confirmed without DNA. Looked up from germline, CDR1 is LGHNA and CDR2 is YSLEER. There are 16 residues in the CDR3. The CDR3 sequence: CASRLDPGQTFNEQFF.

The V call is TRBV7-2, the J call TRBJ2-3. Germline V gene data show CDR1 as SGHTA and CDR2 as FQGNSA. This CDR3 contains 18 residues. The CDR3 is CASSLGLAVSSSTDTQYF.

The V call is TRBV6-1, the J call TRBJ2-1; TCRdb reports TRBD2, a call that lacks DNA to check it against. The CDR3 is 15 residues long. Per the germline V gene, CDR1 is MNHNS and CDR2 is SASEGT. This CDR3 is CASSFSENANNEQFF.

The CDR3 protein is CASSEGDTLYSNQPQHF. The chain links TRBV10-2 to TRBJ1-5; without DNA, the TCRdb call of TRBD1 cannot be checked. The CDR3 extends over 17 amino acids. Germline CDR1 reads WSHSY; CDR2 reads SAAADI.

The chain uses TRBV2 and TRBJ1-1; TCRdb outputs TRBD1, but without DNA this stays unchecked. The CDR3 covers 14 residues. Germline-derived CDR1 and CDR2 are SNHLY and FYNNEI. CDR3 region: CASSAGQLNTEAFF.

The rearrangement uses TRBV3-1 and TRBJ2-7; TCRdb indicates TRBD1, and absent DNA this call remains unverified. The CDR3 covers 16 residues. Germline lookup yields CDR1 LGHDT and CDR2 YNNKEL (reference sequence). The CDR3 loop reads CASSQFHGGRDYEQYF.

This chain connects TRBV6-5 to TRBJ2-2. The CDR3 covers 13 residues. Germline values: CDR1 MNHEY, CDR2 SVGAGI. The CDR3 region is CASSYYNTGELFF.

This chain uses TRBV5-1 with TRBJ2-7; TCRdb designates TRBD1, a call that cannot be tested without DNA. CDR1 SGHRS and CDR2 YFSETQ come from the germline V gene. This CDR3 has 14 amino acids. CDR3 sequence: CASSSMDRDYEQYF. Supplemented by reference TRBV5-1 and TRBJ2-7, the full variable domain reads KAGVTQTPRYLIKTRGQQVTLSCSPISGHRSVSWYQQTPGQGLQFLFEYFSETQRNKGNFPGRFSGRQFSNSRSEMNVSTLELGDSALYLCASSSMDRDYEQYFGPGTRLTVT.

The chain uses TRBV9 and TRBJ2-1; TCRdb picks TRBD1, but there is no DNA to check that call. CDR1 is SGDLS and CDR2 is YYNGEE in the germline V gene. CDR3 size: 15 residues. CDR3 region: CASSVSPGGADEQFF.

The chain has TRBV7-9 and TRBJ2-5; TCRdb selects TRBD2, and the lack of DNA leaves this call unchecked. In germline, CDR1 is SEHNR, CDR2 FQNEAQ (reference sequence). The CDR3 consists of 15 residues. The CDR3 protein is CASSSLLAGQETQYF.

The CDR3 is CASSNSSSLPYEQYF. The V call is TRBV28, the J call TRBJ2-7; TCRdb names TRBD2, which stays unverified in the absence of DNA. The CDR3 is made up of 15 amino acids. CDR1 is MDHEN and CDR2 is SYDVKM in the germline V gene.

The CDR3 region is CSVEEWGQGNTGELFF. The gene calls are TRBV29-1 and TRBJ2-2; the D call from TCRdb, TRBD1, cannot be confirmed without DNA. Germline CDR1 is SQVTM and CDR2 is ANQGSEA. This CDR3 contains 16 residues.

This chain connects TRBV7-9 to TRBJ2-7. Germline V gene sequence: CDR1 SEHNR, CDR2 FQNEAQ (reference sequence). The length of the CDR3 is 15 residues. This CDR3 is CASSVAGLGSYEQYF.

The rearrangement links TRBV5-5 to TRBJ2-7. Germline lookup yields CDR1 SGHKS and CDR2 YYEKEE (reference sequence). The CDR3 length is 15 residues. CDR3 amino acids: CASSLLQAFSYEQYF.

The chain uses TRBV28 and TRBJ2-1; as DNA is missing, the TRBD2 call by TCRdb cannot be tested. The germline CDR1 and CDR2 sequences are MDHEN and SYDVKM. The CDR3 consists of 15 residues. The CDR3 protein is CASSHGLAGGYEQFF.